These 10 T cell receptor beta chains were sequenced from one sample in a study of early T cells in non-severe SARS-CoV-2 infection (dated by TCRdb to about 2021). To prepare the library, 5' RACE was applied. Data came from a NextSeq 500. Starting from the raw public reads, TCRdb applied fastp trimming at Q25, assembled clones with MiXCR and retained in-frame beta chains. Each CDR3 protein gets just one entry, which takes the most common genes and DNA from the rows behind it. Here the sample has tens of thousands of distinct CDR3 sequences; around 10% occur a single time. The ten biggest clones cover 12% of the sample. The sequenced sample was whole blood, obtained at baseline. The receptors were sampled from an adult who was a healthcare worker with PCR-confirmed SARS-CoV-2 infection or an uninfected control (not recorded which).

This clonotype appeared many times. This sequence joins TRBV11-1 and TRBJ2-1, with 11 bases identical to TRBD2. The V gene end was trimmed by 1 base and the J gene end by 8 bases; junction bases not matched to a gene: 7. Per germline, CDR1 SGHAT and CDR2 FQDESV (reference sequence). CDR3 size: 16 residues. The CDR3 region has the DNA TGTGCCAGCAGCTTAGTTAGCGGGGGGGCTGAAGATGAGCAGTTCTTC. Protein sequence: CASSLVSGGAEDEQFF. Combining the CDR3 with reference TRBV11-1 and TRBJ2-1 gives the whole variable domain EAEVAQSPRYKITEKSQAVAFWCDPISGHATLYWYRQILGQGPELLVQFQDESVVDDSQLPKDRFSAERLKGVDSTLKIQPAELGDSAMYLCASSLVSGGAEDEQFFGPGTRLTVL.

The chain carries TRBV29-1 and TRBJ2-5; D may be TRBD1 or TRBD2 (5 bases each). The CDR3 runs to 11 residues. Germline CDR1 is SQVTM and CDR2 is ANQGSEA. Trimming shortened V by 6 bases and J by 2 bases, and 7 bases separated the two germline ends. The CDR3 region has the DNA TGCAGCGTGGGACGTCAAGAGACCCAGTACTTC. This translates into CSVGRQETQYF.

This chain uses TRBV29-1 with TRBJ2-1, with TRBD2 as a possible D gene (5 bases). This CDR3 region has 13 residues. Germline V gene sequence: CDR1 SQVTM, CDR2 ANQGSEA. The ends were cut back, 4 bases at V and 7 bases at J, with 14 bases in the middle. The CDR3 region has the DNA TGCAGCGTTGGGCGGGCTAGTGGTAATGAGCAGTTCTTC. Protein: CSVGRASGNEQFF.

This clonotype was counted at least ten times. CDR3 in DNA: TGCGCCAGCAGCGACGGGACTCCTAGCACAGATACGCAGTATTTT. It encodes CASSDGTPSTDTQYF. The chain employs TRBV5-1 and TRBJ2-3; D possibly corresponds to TRBD2 (6 bases). The V gene's germline CDR1 is SGHRS and CDR2 YFSETQ. Trimming stripped 4 bases from V and 0 bases from J, with 12 bases between. The CDR3 is made up of 15 amino acids.

The chain joins TRBV6-5 to TRBJ1-3, with 7 bases aligning to TRBD1. Germline V CDR1 and CDR2: MNHEY, SVGAGI. The J segment lost 3 bases and the V segment lost 6 bases, leaving 11 bases of the junction unmatched. The CDR3 is 16 residues long. This CDR3 reads CASSRQGNGIGNTIYF. The CDR3 DNA reads TGTGCCAGCAGCCGACAGGGAAATGGTATTGGAAACACCATATATTTT.

This clonotype was seen more than once but under ten times. CDR3 residues: CASSLTGTGNSEAFF. The DNA of the CDR3 is TGTGCCAGCAGCTTAACCGGAACAGGGAATTCTGAAGCTTTCTTT. The chain has TRBV7-8 and TRBJ1-1, with D tentatively TRBD1 (6 bases). The ends were cut back, 2 bases at V and 6 bases at J, with 16 bases in the middle. The CDR3 consists of 15 residues. Germline-derived CDR1 and CDR2 are SGHVS and FQNEAQ.

The chain is built from TRBV11-2 and TRBJ1-5, with a weak D call TRBD1 (6 bases). Germline V CDR1 and CDR2: SGHAT, FQNNGV. V lost 5 bases to trimming and J lost 4 bases, with 9 bases between them. The CDR3 contains 13 residues. CDR3 sequence: CASSDTGNQPQHF. As DNA, the CDR3 is TGTGCCAGCAGCGATACAGGGAATCAGCCCCAGCATTTT. Together with reference TRBV11-2 and TRBJ1-5, the CDR3 gives the full variable domain: EAGVAQSPRYKIIEKRQSVAFWCNPISGHATLYWYQQILGQGPKLLIQFQNNGVVDDSQLPKDRFSAERLKGVDSTLKIQPAKLEDSAVYLCASSDTGNQPQHFGDGTRLSIL.

This clonotype was observed a handful of times. The chain uses TRBV5-1 and TRBJ1-1; D not certain. Germline-derived CDR1 and CDR2 are SGHRS and YFSETQ. Trimming left V 0 bases short and J 3 bases short, with 12 bases between. The CDR3 is made up of 15 amino acids. In DNA form, the CDR3 reads TGCGCCAGCAGCTTGGAAAGGGCATCCGACACTGAAGCTTTCTTT. Its protein is CASSLERASDTEAFF.

V gene TRBV5-1 combines with J gene TRBJ2-3, with TRBD2 matching over 7 bases. The CDR3 spans 14 residues. J gave up 5 bases and V 0 bases, and 3 bases lay outside the gene matches. CDR1 is SGHRS and CDR2 is YFSETQ in the germline V gene. The CDR3, as DNA: TGCGCCAGCAGCTTGGACGGACTAGTAGATACGCAGTATTTT. Its translation is CASSLDGLVDTQYF.

The gene calls are TRBV7-9 and TRBJ2-1; D perhaps matches TRBD2 (6 bases). Per germline, CDR1 SEHNR and CDR2 FQNEAQ (reference sequence). This CDR3 region has 12 residues. V lost 7 bases and J lost 6, with 10 bases in between. Written as DNA, the CDR3 is TGTGCCAGCATCCCAGCGGGCAATGAGCAGTTCTTC. It specifies CASIPAGNEQFF.